This T cell receptor (beta chain) comes out of a study of cytomegalovirus exposure and HLA in healthy donors. Repertoires were generated with immunoSEQ multiplex PCR, while TCRdb's copy carries only in-frame clones and drops some. The sample lists some 170,000 clones; around 81% were seen once. This receptor was taken from a man between 25 and 39 years old in good health and CMV-seropositive. Sequenced input: PBMCs.

The CDR3 reads CAWTPSLNTEAFF. For the CDR3, the DNA is TGTGCCTGGACTCCGTCCCTGAACACTGAAGCTTTCTTT. The chain has TRBV30 and TRBJ1-1; D is uncertain. The germline V gene has CDR1 GTSNPN and CDR2 SVGIG (reference sequence). The CDR3 covers 13 residues. The V gene lost 4 bases and the J gene lost 0 bases, with 9 bases spanning the gap.